Listed here are 19 T cell receptor beta chains from one sample, sequenced in a study of blood T cell repertoires in COVID-19. Assay used: immunoSEQ multiplex PCR; TCRdb lists only in-frame clones, some missing. The sample shows 100,000 or so clones, more than 80% of them seen only once. What was sequenced was peripheral blood. The receptor source for this set is a woman in her 70s with acute or convalescent COVID-19.

This rearrangement joins TRBV7-2 to TRBJ2-5; TRBD2 aligns across 16 bases. This CDR3 is built from 17 residues. V shed 4 bases, J shed 5 bases, and the junction held 7 bases outside the gene matches. Germline CDR1 is SGHTA and CDR2 is FQGNSA. In DNA, the CDR3 is TGTGCCAGCAGCTCGGGACTAGCGGGAGGGCCAGGGGAGACCCAGTACTTC. Translated: CASSSGLAGGPGETQYF. Full variable domain (outside the CDR3, taken from reference TRBV7-2 and TRBJ2-5): GAGVSQSPSNKVTEKGKDVELRCDPISGHTALYWYRQSLGQGLEFLIYFQGNSAPDKSGLPSDRFSAERTGGSVSTLTIQRTQQEDSAVYLCASSSGLAGGPGETQYFGPGTRLLVL.

The V call is TRBV3-1 (or the pseudogene TRBV3-2), the J call TRBJ1-2, with TRBD1 identical over 9 bases. The J segment lost 8 bases and the V segment lost 0 bases, leaving 10 bases of the junction unmatched. There are 16 residues in the CDR3. Germline V gene sequence: CDR1 LGHDT, CDR2 YNNKEL (reference sequence). The DNA of the CDR3 is TGTGCCAGCAGCCAAGAAAGGTGGACAGGGGCTGGGGGCTACACCTTC. As protein: CASSQERWTGAGGYTF.

The chain employs TRBV28 and TRBJ2-2, with 7 bases fitting TRBD2. Trimming cost V 7 bases and J 0 bases; bases outside gene matches: 5. This CDR3 comprises 15 residues. In germline, CDR1 is MDHEN, CDR2 SYDVKM. The CDR3 coding sequence is TGTGCCAGCATAATAGCGGGCCCGAACACCGGGGAGCTGTTTTTT. It codes for CASIIAGPNTGELFF.

The count of this clone is one. This CDR3 reads CASRLEGGGSRSYNSPLHF. In nucleotides, the CDR3 is TGTGCAAGTCGCTTAGAAGGCGGGGGTTCCCGCTCCTATAATTCACCCCTCCACTTT. This chain connects TRBV12-2 to TRBJ1-6. TRBV12-2 is designated a pseudogene. This CDR3 comprises 19 residues.

CDR3 coding DNA: TGTGCCAGCAGCCGGGACAGGGGGCAAGCGGGGGAGCTGTTTTTT. This sequence encodes CASSRDRGQAGELFF. The rearrangement links TRBV7-3 to TRBJ2-2; TRBD1 matches 12 bases. Germline-derived CDR1 and CDR2 are SGHTA and FQGTGA. This CDR3 region has 15 residues. V was pared by 5 bases and J by 8 bases, with 6 bases of the junction left unmatched.

The rearrangement links TRBV27 to TRBJ1-1; possibly TRBD1 for D (5 bases). CDR3 length: 14 residues. V was trimmed by 2 bases and J by 5 bases, leaving 12 bases between them. The germline gives CDR1 MNHEY, CDR2 SMNVEV (reference sequence). The CDR3 here is CASSLGAGGTEAFF. The CDR3 DNA follows: TGTGCCAGCAGTTTAGGGGCCGGGGGGACTGAAGCTTTCTTT.

The gene calls are TRBV27 and TRBJ1-2; D is ambiguous. The CDR3 is made up of 12 amino acids. Trimming removed 6 bases from V and 6 bases from J, with 11 bases in between. The germline CDR1 and CDR2 sequences are MNHEY and SMNVEV (reference sequence). The CDR3 sequence: CASREGLNGYTF. CDR3 DNA sequence: TGTGCCAGCAGGGAGGGATTGAATGGCTACACCTTC.

This clone was counted a few times. This chain uses TRBV28 with TRBJ1-5; a possible D gene is TRBD1 (6 bases). Trimming pared 3 bases from V and 0 bases from J, leaving 9 bases between. Germline-derived CDR1 and CDR2 are MDHEN and SYDVKM. The CDR3 loop spans 15 amino acids. CDR3 amino acids: CASSFHRASNQPQHF. As DNA, the CDR3 is TGTGCCAGCAGTTTCCACAGGGCTAGCAATCAGCCCCAGCATTTT.

This chain joins TRBV6-5 and TRBJ1-1, with D tentatively TRBD1 (5 bases). CDR1 is MNHEY, CDR2 SVGAGI, per germline. The CDR3 is 13 amino acids. V was cut by 7 bases and J by 11 bases, with 20 bases left in between. CDR3 amino acids: CASTSGAGRGAFF. The CDR3 DNA reads as TGTGCCAGCACCAGCGGGGCAGGGCGAGGGGCTTTCTTT.

The chain carries TRBV5-1 and TRBJ2-7; no definite D call. Germline CDR1 SGHRS, CDR2 YFSETQ. The CDR3 loop spans 12 amino acids. Between the trimmed V and J ends, which lost 0 bases and 5 bases, there was a span of 6 bases. The CDR3 region has the DNA TGCGCCAGCAGCTTGGGGGCTAACGAGCAGTACTTC. Translation: CASSLGANEQYF.

V is TRBV27 and J is TRBJ2-1; perhaps TRBD1 as D (5 bases). The V end lost 2 bases, the J end lost 6 bases, and 14 bases lay between the germline ends. This CDR3 contains 15 residues. CDR1 and CDR2 (germline): MNHEY, SMNVEV (reference sequence). CDR3 region: CASSLLGASFNEQFF. In nucleotides, the CDR3 is TGTGCCAGCAGTTTACTTGGGGCCTCGTTCAATGAGCAGTTCTTC.

J is TRBJ2-7 and V is TRBV7-2, with unresolved D. V was clipped by 5 bases and J by 0 bases, with 17 bases between them. Looked up from germline, CDR1 is SGHTA and CDR2 is FQGNSA. The CDR3 totals 16 residues. CDR3 protein: CASSPQTESVSYEQYF. The CDR3 bases are TGTGCCAGCAGCCCCCAGACGGAGAGCGTCTCCTACGAGCAGTACTTC. The entire variable domain, with the rest obtained from reference TRBV7-2 and TRBJ2-7, is as follows: GAGVSQSPSNKVTEKGKDVELRCDPISGHTALYWYRQSLGQGLEFLIYFQGNSAPDKSGLPSDRFSAERTGGSVSTLTIQRTQQEDSAVYLCASSPQTESVSYEQYFGPGTRLTVT.

This clone showed up just once. The V call is TRBV3-1 (or the pseudogene TRBV3-2), the J call TRBJ2-3, with D unclear. Trimming took off 4 bases at V and 1 base at J, with 9 bases between the two ends. Germline assignment: CDR1 LGHDT and CDR2 YNNKEL (reference sequence). The length of the CDR3 is 14 residues. The CDR3 loop reads CASSPMVGTDTQYF. CDR3 nucleotides: TGTGCCAGCAGCCCCATGGTAGGCACAGATACGCAGTATTTT.

The J gene is TRBJ1-2, the V gene TRBV19, with D possibly matching TRBD1 (6 bases). The CDR3 totals 13 residues. The germline gives CDR1 LNHDA, CDR2 SQIVND (reference sequence). V lost 8 bases and J lost 8, with 18 bases in between. The CDR3 DNA is TGTGCCAGTGCTCCGGGACAATGGGAGGGCTACACCTTC. This encodes CASAPGQWEGYTF.

The V call is TRBV19, the J call TRBJ2-7; 9 bases fit TRBD1. CDR1 LNHDA and CDR2 SQIVND come from the germline V gene (reference sequence). This CDR3 is built from 13 residues. V was pared by 4 bases and J by 4 bases, with 2 bases of the junction left unmatched. In DNA form, the CDR3 reads TGTGCCAGTAGTACCGGACAGGGGTACGAGCAGTACTTC. This codes for CASSTGQGYEQYF.

This clone was found once. The CDR3 protein is CASSLWGAGRDSPLHF. CDR3 in DNA: TGTGCCAGCAGTTTATGGGGGGCGGGTCGGGATTCACCCCTCCACTTT. The chain links TRBV28 to TRBJ1-6; perhaps TRBD1 as D (6 bases). CDR3 length equals 16 residues. In germline, CDR1 is MDHEN, CDR2 SYDVKM. V lost 0 bases and J lost 8, with 14 bases in between.

The sample holds one count of this clone. V gene TRBV7-7 combines with J gene TRBJ2-1, with 11 bases identical to TRBD2. The CDR3 length is 15 residues. Germline V gene data show CDR1 as SSHAT and CDR2 as FNYEAQ (reference sequence). The V and J ends lost 4 bases and 5 bases, in that order; junction bases with no gene match: 4. This chain's CDR3 is CASSSGLAGNNEQFF. The CDR3 nucleotides are TGTGCCAGCAGCTCCGGACTAGCGGGTAACAATGAGCAGTTCTTC.

The chain has TRBV10-2 and TRBJ2-5; 9 nucleotides align to TRBD1. In germline, CDR1 is WSHSY, CDR2 SAAADI. J was trimmed by 4 bases and V by 5 bases; bases with no gene match: 11. There are 16 residues in the CDR3. CDR3: CASSYPGQGGRETQYF. The CDR3, as DNA: TGCGCCAGCAGTTATCCGGGACAGGGAGGGAGAGAGACCCAGTACTTC.

This chain connects TRBV4-3 to TRBJ2-7; TRBD1 matches at 10 bases. V trimming: 2 bases; J trimming: 4 bases; junction bases outside the gene matches: 2. Germline V gives CDR1 LGHNA, CDR2 YSLEER. There are 14 residues in the CDR3. CDR3 residues: CASSQRTGGYEQYF. The DNA for the CDR3 is TGCGCCAGCAGCCAACGGACAGGGGGGTACGAGCAGTACTTC.